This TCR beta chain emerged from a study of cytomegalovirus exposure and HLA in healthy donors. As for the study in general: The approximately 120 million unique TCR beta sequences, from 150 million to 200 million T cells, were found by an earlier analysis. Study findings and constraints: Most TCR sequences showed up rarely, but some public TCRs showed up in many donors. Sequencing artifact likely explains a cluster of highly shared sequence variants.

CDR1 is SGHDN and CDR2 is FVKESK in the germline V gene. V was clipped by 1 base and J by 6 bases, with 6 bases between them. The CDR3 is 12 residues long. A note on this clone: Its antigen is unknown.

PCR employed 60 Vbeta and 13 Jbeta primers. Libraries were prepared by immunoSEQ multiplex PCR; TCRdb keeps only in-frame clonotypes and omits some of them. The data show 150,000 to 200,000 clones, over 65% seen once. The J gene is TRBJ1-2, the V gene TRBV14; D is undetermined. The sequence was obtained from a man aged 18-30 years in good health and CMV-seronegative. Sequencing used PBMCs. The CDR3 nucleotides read TGTGCCAGCAGCCAAGCGTGGCATGGCTACACCTTC. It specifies CASSQAWHGYTF.